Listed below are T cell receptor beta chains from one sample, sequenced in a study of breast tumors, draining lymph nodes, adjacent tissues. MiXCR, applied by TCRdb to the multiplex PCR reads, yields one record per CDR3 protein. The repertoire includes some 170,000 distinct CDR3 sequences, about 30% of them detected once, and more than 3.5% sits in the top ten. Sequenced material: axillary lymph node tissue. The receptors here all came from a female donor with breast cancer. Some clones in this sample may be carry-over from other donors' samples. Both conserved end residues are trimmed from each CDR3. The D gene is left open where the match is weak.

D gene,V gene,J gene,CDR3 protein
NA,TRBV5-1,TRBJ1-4,ASSPTNRNLNEKLF
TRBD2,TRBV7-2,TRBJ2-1,ASSFTGLAANEQF
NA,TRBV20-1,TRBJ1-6,SARDSKYNSYNSPLH
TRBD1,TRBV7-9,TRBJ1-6,ASSLGPGGTSPLH
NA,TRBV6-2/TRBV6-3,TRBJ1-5,ASSYRPPGQANQPQH
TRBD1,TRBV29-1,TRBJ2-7,SAGGLEQY
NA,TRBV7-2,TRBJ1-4,ASSSGGSLLGEKLF
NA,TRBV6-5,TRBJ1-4,ASSYSDAGAAGEKLF
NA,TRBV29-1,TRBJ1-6,SALQETSNSPLH
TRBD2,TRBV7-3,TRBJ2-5,ASSREGSGTGETQY